A single T cell receptor beta chain is shown here with its context. The sample originates from a study of identical twins. Using its own MiXCR run on the 5' RACE reads, TCRdb lists one record per CDR3 protein. The data show under 450,000 distinct CDR3 sequences, about a fifth seen once. Germline-derived CDR1 and CDR2 are DFQATT and SNEGSKA (reference sequence). Deletions cut 3 bases from V and 0 bases from J, with 12 bases between. This CDR3 contains 14 residues. J is TRBJ2-7 and V is TRBV20-1; D possibly uses TRBD1 or TRBD2 (5 bases each). This receptor was identified in a man aged 50 to 60 in good health. Sequences were obtained from naive T cells sorted from blood. The CDR3 spells CSASGDAPSYEQYF. The CDR3 nucleotides are TGCAGTGCTAGCGGGGACGCACCCTCCTACGAGCAGTACTTC.